The rows below give T cell receptor beta chains drawn from one sample of a study of spatial heterogeneity in lung cancer. Via MiXCR, TCRdb re-called the 5' RACE reads, giving one row per CDR3 protein. Among some 38,000 distinct CDR3 sequences listed, around 7.5% were seen once. The sample was PBMCs, taken at surgery. The origin of the receptors is a male donor with early-stage non-small cell lung cancer. CDR3s include the opening cysteine and the closing phenylalanine or tryptophan. D genes are given only for firm matches. Size is stated for part of the rows, as once, few or many counts, or as a class when the clone is expanded.

>-|many|TRBV7-3|TRBJ2-2
CASSLQSGELFF
TGTGCCAGCAGCCTTCAATCCGGGGAGCTGTTTTTT
>-|few|TRBV29-1|TRBJ1-1
CSVRGTWGSDSEAFF
TGCAGCGTCCGAGGAACATGGGGAAGTGACAGTGAAGCTTTCTTT
>-|-|TRBV5-4|TRBJ2-1
CASSWDDNEQFF
TGTGCCAGCAGCTGGGATGACAATGAGCAGTTCTTC
>-|-|TRBV19|TRBJ2-1
CASSPASWRGQFF
TGTGCCAGTAGCCCGGCGTCTTGGCGAGGGCAGTTCTTC
>TRBD2|-|TRBV6-5|TRBJ2-1
CASSLTRLAEQFF
TGTGCCAGCAGTCTCACAAGACTAGCCGAGCAGTTCTTC
>-|many|TRBV14|TRBJ1-1
CASSPPGMNTEAFF
TGTGCCAGCAGCCCGCCCGGGATGAACACTGAAGCTTTCTTT
>-|many|TRBV7-2|TRBJ2-3
CASSQSDHTDTQYF
TGTGCCAGCAGCCAAAGTGACCACACAGATACGCAGTATTTT
>-|many|TRBV5-1|TRBJ1-1
CASSTGHAENTEAFF
TGCGCCAGCAGCACGGGACATGCCGAGAACACTGAAGCTTTCTTT
>-|-|TRBV19|TRBJ2-2
CASSIWAGPGTGELFF
TGTGCCAGTAGTATTTGGGCAGGGCCGGGCACCGGGGAGCTGTTTTTT
>TRBD1|many|TRBV5-1|TRBJ1-5
CANQYRGKQPQHF
TGCGCCAACCAATACAGGGGGAAACAGCCCCAGCATTTT
>-|many|TRBV7-8|TRBJ2-5
CASSLRQYQETQYF
TGTGCCAGCAGCCTCAGACAGTACCAAGAGACCCAGTACTTC
>-|-|TRBV5-1|TRBJ2-3
CASSLEGISTDTQYF
TGCGCCAGCAGCTTAGAGGGCATCTCCACAGATACGCAGTATTTT
>-|many|TRBV12-5|TRBJ2-3
CASALEFGGTDTQYF
TGTGCTAGTGCCCTCGAATTCGGGGGCACAGATACGCAGTATTTT
>-|many|TRBV20-1|TRBJ2-5
CSATTSFETQYF
TGCAGTGCTACCACTAGCTTTGAGACCCAGTACTTC
>TRBD1|many|TRBV6-5|TRBJ2-3
CASRRDRKGTDTQYF
TGTGCCAGCAGGAGGGACAGGAAGGGCACAGATACGCAGTATTTT
>-|many|TRBV19|TRBJ2-7
CASSIMAESSYEQYF
TGTGCCAGTAGTATTATGGCGGAAAGCTCCTACGAGCAGTACTTC
>-|many|TRBV2|TRBJ1-4
CASSVGVDNEKLFF
TGTGCCAGCAGTGTGGGGGTGGATAATGAAAAACTGTTTTTT
>TRBD1|many|TRBV5-1|TRBJ1-1
CASRQGTKNTEAFF
TGCGCCAGCAGACAGGGGACTAAGAACACTGAAGCTTTCTTT
>-|many|TRBV2|TRBJ2-7
CASKADYEQYF
TGTGCCAGCAAGGCAGACTACGAGCAGTACTTC
>-|many|TRBV9|TRBJ2-3
CASSVGLASTDTQYF
TGTGCCAGCAGCGTAGGTCTAGCTAGCACAGATACGCAGTATTTT